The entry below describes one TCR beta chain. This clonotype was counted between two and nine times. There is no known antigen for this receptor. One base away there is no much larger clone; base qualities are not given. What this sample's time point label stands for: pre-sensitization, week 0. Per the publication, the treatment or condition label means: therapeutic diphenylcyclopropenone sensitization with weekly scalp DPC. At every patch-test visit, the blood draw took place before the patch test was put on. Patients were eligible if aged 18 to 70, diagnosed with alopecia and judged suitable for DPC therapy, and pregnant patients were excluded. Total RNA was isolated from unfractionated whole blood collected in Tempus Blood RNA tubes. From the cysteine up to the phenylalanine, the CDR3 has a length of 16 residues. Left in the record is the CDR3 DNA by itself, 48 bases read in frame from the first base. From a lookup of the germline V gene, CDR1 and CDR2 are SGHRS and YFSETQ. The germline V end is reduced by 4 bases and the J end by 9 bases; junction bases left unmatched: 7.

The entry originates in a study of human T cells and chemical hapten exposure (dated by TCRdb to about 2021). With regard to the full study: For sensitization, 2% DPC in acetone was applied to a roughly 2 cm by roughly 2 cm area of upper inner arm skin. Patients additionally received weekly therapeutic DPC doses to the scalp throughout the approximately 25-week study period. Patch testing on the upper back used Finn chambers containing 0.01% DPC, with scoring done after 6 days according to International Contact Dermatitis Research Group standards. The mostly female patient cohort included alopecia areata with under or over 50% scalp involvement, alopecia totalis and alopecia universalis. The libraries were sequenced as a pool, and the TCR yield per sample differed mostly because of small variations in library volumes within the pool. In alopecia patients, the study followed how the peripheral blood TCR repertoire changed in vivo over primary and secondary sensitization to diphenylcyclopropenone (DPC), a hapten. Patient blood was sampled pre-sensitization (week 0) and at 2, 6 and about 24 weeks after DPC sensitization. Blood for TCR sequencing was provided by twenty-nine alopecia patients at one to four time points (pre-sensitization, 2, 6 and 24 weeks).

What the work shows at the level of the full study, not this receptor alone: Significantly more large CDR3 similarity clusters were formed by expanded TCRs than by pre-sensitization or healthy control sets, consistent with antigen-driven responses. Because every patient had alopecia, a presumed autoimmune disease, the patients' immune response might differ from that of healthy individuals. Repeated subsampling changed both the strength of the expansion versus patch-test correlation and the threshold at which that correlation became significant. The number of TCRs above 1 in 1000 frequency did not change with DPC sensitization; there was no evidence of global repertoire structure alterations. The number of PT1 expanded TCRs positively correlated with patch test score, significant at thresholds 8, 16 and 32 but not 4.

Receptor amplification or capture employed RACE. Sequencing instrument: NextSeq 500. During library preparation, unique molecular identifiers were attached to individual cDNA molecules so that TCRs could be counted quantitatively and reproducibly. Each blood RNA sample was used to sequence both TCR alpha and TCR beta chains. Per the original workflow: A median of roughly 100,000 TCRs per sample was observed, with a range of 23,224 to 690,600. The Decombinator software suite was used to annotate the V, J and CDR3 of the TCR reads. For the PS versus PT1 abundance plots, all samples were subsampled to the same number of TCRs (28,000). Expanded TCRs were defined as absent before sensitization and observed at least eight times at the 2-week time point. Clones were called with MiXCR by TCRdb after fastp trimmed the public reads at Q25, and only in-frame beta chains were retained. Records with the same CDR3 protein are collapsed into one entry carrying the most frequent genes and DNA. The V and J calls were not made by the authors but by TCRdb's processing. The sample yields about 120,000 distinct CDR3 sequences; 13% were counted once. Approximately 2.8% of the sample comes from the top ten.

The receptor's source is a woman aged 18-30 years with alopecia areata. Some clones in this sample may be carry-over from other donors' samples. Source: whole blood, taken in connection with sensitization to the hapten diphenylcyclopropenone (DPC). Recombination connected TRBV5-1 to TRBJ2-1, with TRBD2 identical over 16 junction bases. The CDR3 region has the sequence CASSEGLAGGLGEQFF. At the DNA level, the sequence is TGCGCCAGCAGCGAGGGACTAGCGGGGGGGCTCGGTGAGCAGTTCTTC. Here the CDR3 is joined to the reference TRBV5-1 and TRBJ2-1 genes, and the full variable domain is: KAGVTQTPRYLIKTRGQQVTLSCSPISGHRSVSWYQQTPGQGLQFLFEYFSETQRNKGNFPGRFSGRQFSNSRSEMNVSTLELGDSALYLCASSEGLAGGLGEQFFGPGTRLTVL.